One sample yielded the 18 T cell receptor beta chains listed below, sequenced in a study of blood T cell repertoires in COVID-19. Assay: immunoSEQ multiplex PCR; the TCRdb copy retains only in-frame clones and omits some. The sample lists approximately 140,000 clones; about 86% were seen once. Material for sequencing was PBMCs or T cells enriched from blood (not recorded which). The receptors here all came from a man between 35 and 55 years old with acute COVID-19.

V usage is TRBV7-3 and J usage is TRBJ2-1; 10 bases are shared with TRBD2. In germline, CDR1 is SGHTA, CDR2 FQGTGA. Germline trimming cut 2 bases from V and 5 bases from J; bases unmatched to any gene: 3. The CDR3 consists of 15 residues. CDR3 loop: CASSLGSGGNNEQFF. For the CDR3, the DNA is TGTGCCAGCAGCTTAGGTAGCGGGGGGAACAATGAGCAGTTCTTC.

This clone was seen a single time. The chain uses TRBV5-1 and TRBJ2-2, with 7 bases identical to TRBD1. The germline CDR1 and CDR2 sequences are SGHRS and YFSETQ. V shed 3 bases and J 2 bases; nucleotides not matched to a gene: 4. The CDR3 loop spans 15 amino acids. The CDR3 nucleotides read TGCGCCAGCAGCTCCGGGACAGTAAACACCGGGGAGCTGTTTTTT. It codes for CASSSGTVNTGELFF.

This clone was counted once. The V call is TRBV5-8, the J call TRBJ1-1; D is perhaps TRBD1 (6 bases). Trimming left V 9 bases short and J 6 bases short, with 18 bases between. CDR3 length equals 13 residues. CDR1 is SGHTS and CDR2 is YDEGEE in the germline V gene. Here the CDR3 reads CAIYDRRGAEAFF. The CDR3 nucleotides are TGTGCCATCTACGACAGGAGAGGGGCTGAAGCTTTCTTT.

The chain has TRBV3-1 (or the pseudogene TRBV3-2) and TRBJ1-6; D gene ambiguous. The V gene lost 0 bases and the J gene lost 8 bases, with 11 bases spanning the gap. CDR1 is LGHDT, CDR2 YNNKEL, per germline (reference sequence). This CDR3 is 15 amino acids long. CDR3 nucleotides: TGTGCCAGCAGCCAAGACGGTCTGAGGTATTCACCCCTCCACTTT. This sequence encodes CASSQDGLRYSPLHF.

This chain uses TRBV9 with TRBJ2-7; the match to TRBD1 covers 9 bases. Losses at the gene ends were 0 bases for V and 4 bases for J; bases not matched to a gene: 5. The CDR3 is 15 residues long. Germline-derived CDR1 and CDR2 are SGDLS and YYNGEE. This CDR3 is CASSVAGQGFYEQYF. The CDR3 nucleotides are TGTGCCAGCAGCGTAGCGGGACAGGGATTTTACGAGCAGTACTTC.

The chain carries TRBV7-2 and TRBJ2-7; 7 bases are a match to TRBD2. V shed 1 base, J shed 1 base, and the junction held 4 bases outside the gene matches. Germline V gene data show CDR1 as SGHTA and CDR2 as FQGNSA. The CDR3 has 15 amino acids. The CDR3 DNA reads as TGTGCCAGCAGCTTAGTGGCTAGCGGATCCTACGAGCAGTACTTC. Protein: CASSLVASGSYEQYF.

J is TRBJ2-1 and V is TRBV24-1; weak D call: TRBD2 (5 bases). There are 14 residues in the CDR3. CDR1 KGHDR and CDR2 SFDVKD come from the germline V gene. V lost 4 bases to trimming and J lost 2 bases, with 8 bases between them. The CDR3 bases are TGTGCCACCAGTGAAGCGGAAACCTACAATGAGCAGTTCTTC. Translating gives CATSEAETYNEQFF.

CDR3 residues: CSVSGRRETQYF. CDR3 DNA: TGCAGCGTTTCAGGGAGGCGAGAGACCCAGTACTTC. V gene TRBV29-1 combines with J gene TRBJ2-5, with a tentative D call TRBD2 (6 bases). Trimming removed 5 bases at V and 4 bases at J, with 11 bases between. CDR3 size: 12 residues. Germline loops: CDR1 SQVTM, CDR2 ANQGSEA. The full variable domain, rest sourced from reference TRBV29-1 and TRBJ2-5, is SAVISQKPSRDICQRGTSLTIQCQVDSQVTMMFWYRQQPGQSLTLIATANQGSEATYESGFVIDKFPISRPNLTFSTLTVSNMSPEDSSIYLCSVSGRRETQYFGPGTRLLVL.

The chain combines TRBV6-6 with TRBJ2-1; 10 bases line up with TRBD2. Germline V lookup: CDR1 MNHNY, CDR2 SVGAGI (reference sequence). Germline trimming cut 6 bases from V and 6 bases from J; bases unmatched to any gene: 11. CDR3 size: 16 residues. The CDR3 here is CASRGGTSGDINEQFF. The CDR3 DNA reads TGTGCCAGCAGAGGGGGAACTAGCGGGGACATCAATGAGCAGTTCTTC.

V is TRBV2 and J is TRBJ2-1; 9 bases agree with TRBD2. From germline, CDR1 is SNHLY and CDR2 FYNNEI. The CDR3 totals 16 residues. V shed 2 bases and J 5 bases; nucleotides not matched to a gene: 7. The CDR3 coding sequence is TGTGCCAGCAGTGAAATGACACTAGCGGGCGACAATGAGCAGTTCTTC. Encoded protein: CASSEMTLAGDNEQFF.

The chain couples TRBV2 to TRBJ2-7; possible D gene TRBD1, 5 bases. The germline gives CDR1 SNHLY, CDR2 FYNNEI. The CDR3 is 13 amino acids. Trimming took 4 bases from V and 4 from J, leaving 11 bases between them. CDR3 nucleotide sequence: TGTGCCAGCAGTGCAGGGTCACTTTACGAGCAGTACTTC. Protein sequence: CASSAGSLYEQYF.

The rearrangement joins TRBV11-2 to TRBJ1-5; D ambiguous. CDR3 size: 15 residues. V was trimmed by 2 bases and J by 2 bases, leaving 10 bases between them. The germline V gene has CDR1 SGHAT and CDR2 FQNNGV. The chain's CDR3 is CASSLMSTGNQPQHF. In nucleotides, the CDR3 is TGTGCCAGCAGCTTAATGAGTACCGGCAATCAGCCCCAGCATTTT.

This chain links TRBV19 with TRBJ1-6, with D hard to call. Germline V gene lookup returns CDR1 LNHDA and CDR2 SQIVND (reference sequence). The germline V and J ends were trimmed by 2 bases and 8 bases, with 10 bases remaining between them. The CDR3 totals 14 residues. CDR3 amino acids: CASSIRETDSPLHF. The CDR3 nucleotides are TGTGCCAGTAGTATAAGGGAGACGGATTCACCCCTCCACTTT.

The chain uses TRBV19 and TRBJ1-5, with D unclear. The ends were cut back, 4 bases at V and 4 bases at J, with 11 bases in the middle. This CDR3 has 14 amino acids. Germline CDR1 LNHDA, CDR2 SQIVND (reference sequence). CDR3 bases: TGTGCCAGTAGTACCCCCCAGGAAAATCAGCCCCAGCATTTT. Translated: CASSTPQENQPQHF.

The chain is built from TRBV5-4 and TRBJ2-1, with D tentatively TRBD2 (5 bases). This CDR3 is built from 18 residues. With 0 bases removed from V and 0 bases from J, the gap between germline ends came to 16 bases. The germline V gene encodes CDR1 SGHNT and CDR2 YYREEE (reference sequence). For the CDR3, the DNA is TGTGCCAGCAGCTTGGAACGCGGAGGCTCGAGCTCCTACAATGAGCAGTTCTTC. This gives the protein CASSLERGGSSSYNEQFF.

The DNA of the CDR3 is TGTGCCAGCAGGGCCCTTAATGAAAAACTGTTTTTT. Residues: CASRALNEKLFF. The chain recombines TRBV2 with TRBJ1-4; D remains unclear. Germline CDR1 and CDR2: SNHLY and FYNNEI. CDR3 length equals 12 residues. Trimming shortened V by 6 bases and J by 4 bases, and 6 bases separated the two germline ends. Full variable domain (rest looked up from reference TRBV2 and TRBJ1-4): EPEVTQTPSHQVTQMGQEVILRCVPISNHLYFYWYRQILGQKVEFLVSFYNNEISEKSEIFDDQFSVERPDGSNFTLKIRSTKLEDSAMYFCASRALNEKLFFGSGTQLSVL.

The V gene is TRBV20-1, the J gene TRBJ1-1; D gene uncertain. CDR3 length equals 15 residues. Germline V gene lookup returns CDR1 DFQATT and CDR2 SNEGSKA (reference sequence). Trimming cost V 3 bases and J 1 base, with 15 bases left between them. The CDR3 sequence is CSASPPGRENTEAFF. CDR3 coding DNA: TGCAGTGCTAGTCCCCCCGGACGGGAGAACACTGAAGCTTTCTTT.

This rearrangement joins TRBV19 to TRBJ1-2, with D possibly matching TRBD1 (5 bases). Trimming removed 7 bases at V and 0 bases at J, with 15 bases between. Per the germline V gene, CDR1 is LNHDA and CDR2 is SQIVND (reference sequence). This CDR3 region has 15 residues. The chain's CDR3 is CASNGNRLANYGYTF. CDR3 coding DNA: TGTGCCAGTAATGGGAACAGGTTAGCTAACTATGGCTACACCTTC.